The table lists the clone carrying this T cell receptor (beta chain) with many counts. This entry belongs to a study of regulatory T cells in long-lasting Graves disease. Study-level information: Persistent Graves' disease denoted over 5 years of antithyroid drugs plus positive TSH receptor antibodies.

Specified time point: persistent/refractory GD, antithyroid drugs over 5 years with positive TRAb. Following extraction of RNA from PBMCs, that RNA was used to make the TCR library. EDTA tubes received approximately 9 milliliters of drawn peripheral blood. The TCR beta library used iRepertoire HTBI primers with Arm-PCR amplification of CDR3. Original data processing: From all samples, identification returned 11 to 15 TRBJ and 60 to 80 TRBV segments. MiXCR, applied by TCRdb to the multiplex PCR reads, yields one record per CDR3 protein. What appears here as the V and J calls and clone size reflects TCRdb's work, not the paper's. In the table there are about 470,000 distinct CDR3 sequences, around a fifth of which are singletons. This sample comprised peripheral blood mononuclear cells (PBMCs), obtained when the disease was refractory, from a patient treated with antithyroid drugs. This TCR was recovered from a female donor with Graves disease.

The CDR3 region is CASNLGREAFF. DNA for the CDR3: TGTGCCAGCAACCTTGGGAGAGAGGCTTTCTTT. The V gene is TRBV28, the J gene TRBJ1-1; no definite D call. Germline V gene sequence: CDR1 MDHEN, CDR2 SYDVKM. Trimming removed 7 bases at V and 11 bases at J, with 14 bases between. The CDR3 is made up of 11 amino acids.